This TCR beta chain is drawn from a study of T cell responses to AZD1222 COVID-19 vaccine. Study-wide results and limits: The study found Spike-specific TCR breadth and depth rose after two AZD1222 doses. Researchers report vaccine-associated CD4 TCRs spanning spike, with dominance at 160-218 and 743-854. It was only 6 or 7 AZD1222 recipients who were seropositive at baseline.

As concerns this clone: Its antigen is as yet unknown.

Germline V gene lookup returns CDR1 SGHNT and CDR2 YENEEA. V gave up 5 bases and J gave up 4 bases, with 11 bases separating them. This CDR3 has 14 amino acids. Libraries were prepared by immunoSEQ multiplex PCR; TCRdb keeps only in-frame clonotypes and omits some of them. This table holds 100,000 to 150,000 clones, roughly nine tenths found once. The chain joins TRBV11-3 to TRBJ2-2; D possibly corresponds to TRBD1 (6 bases). This clonotype originated in an adult in good health. The source material was peripheral blood, sampled on day 0 of AZD1222 vaccination. The CDR3 nucleotides are TGTGCCAGCAGCACGGGACACATCACCGGGGAGCTGTTTTTT. Its translation is CASSTGHITGELFF.